The 29 T cell receptor beta chains listed next were all sequenced from one sample in a study of T cell repertoires in cytomegalovirus infection. Each CDR3 protein is one row after TCRdb ran MiXCR on the reads. The sample holds 250,000 to 300,000 distinct CDR3 sequences; approximately 13% are singletons and the top ten take around 8.8%. The source material was PBMCs. The receptors stem from a human donor in good health (CMV status not recorded). Some clones in this sample may be carry-over from other donors' samples.

This clonotype was observed at least ten times. The chain has TRBV7-9 and TRBJ2-7; TRBD1 matches 8 bases. The J segment lost 5 bases and the V segment lost 6 bases, leaving 6 bases of the junction unmatched. The CDR3 is made up of 13 amino acids. CDR1 is SEHNR and CDR2 is FQNEAQ in the germline V gene (reference sequence). The CDR3 is CASRYRGNDEQYF. CDR3 coding DNA: TGTGCCAGCAGGTACAGGGGGAACGACGAGCAGTACTTC.

This clonotype has only a few counts. The chain has TRBV23-1 and TRBJ2-2; D is ambiguous. TRBV23-1 qualifies as an ORF whose function is uncertain. The CDR3 has 14 residues. Deletions cut 6 bases from V and 0 bases from J, with 8 bases between. The CDR3 sequence is CASSPHSNTGELFF. CDR3 nucleotide sequence: TGCGCCAGCAGCCCGCACTCGAACACCGGGGAGCTGTTTTTT.

This rearrangement joins TRBV5-1 to TRBJ2-2; a possible D gene is TRBD2 (6 bases). This CDR3 contains 12 residues. The germline CDR1 and CDR2 sequences are SGHRS and YFSETQ. The V end lost 7 bases, the J end lost 3 bases, and 7 bases lay between the germline ends. Here the CDR3 reads CASGDYTGELFF. The CDR3 nucleotides are TGCGCCAGCGGGGACTACACCGGGGAGCTGTTTTTT. The variable domain in full, completed from reference TRBV5-1 and TRBJ2-2, reads KAGVTQTPRYLIKTRGQQVTLSCSPISGHRSVSWYQQTPGQGLQFLFEYFSETQRNKGNFPGRFSGRQFSNSRSEMNVSTLELGDSALYLCASGDYTGELFFGEGSRLTVL.

The CDR3 sequence is CASSVATSGQGRHNEQFF. The CDR3 DNA reads TGTGCCAGCAGCGTAGCTACGTCGGGGCAGGGGAGACACAATGAGCAGTTCTTC. The V call is TRBV9, the J call TRBJ2-1; D may be TRBD1 (6 bases). Trimming shortened V by 0 bases and J by 5 bases, and 21 bases separated the two germline ends. The germline V gene has CDR1 SGDLS and CDR2 YYNGEE. The CDR3 has 18 residues.

J is TRBJ1-5 and V is TRBV5-6; 7 bases match TRBD1. Trimming removed 6 bases from V and 4 bases from J; junction bases left unmatched: 7. CDR1 SGHDT and CDR2 YYEEEE come from the germline V gene. The CDR3 spans 14 residues. This CDR3 reads CASTRQGVNQPQHF. In DNA form, the CDR3 reads TGTGCCAGCACCAGACAGGGTGTGAATCAGCCCCAGCATTTT.

This clonotype was counted many times. The genes are TRBV29-1 and TRBJ1-1; D call uncertain. V lost 6 bases and J lost 4, with 9 bases in between. The length of the CDR3 is 11 residues. Germline V gene sequence: CDR1 SQVTM, CDR2 ANQGSEA. This CDR3 is CSVPRGTEAFF. The CDR3 nucleotides read TGCAGCGTCCCCCGGGGCACTGAAGCTTTCTTT.

This chain joins TRBV19 and TRBJ2-1; possibly TRBD2 for D (7 bases). The germline CDR1 and CDR2 sequences are LNHDA and SQIVND (reference sequence). The CDR3 consists of 16 residues. V shed 2 bases and J shed 3 bases, with 14 bases lying between them. The CDR3 coding sequence is TGTGCCAGTAGTATAACGGGGGGAGGGGGCTACAATGAGCAGTTCTTC. It encodes CASSITGGGGYNEQFF.

This clonotype was observed a few times. The chain couples TRBV7-9 to TRBJ2-1; D unresolved. The CDR3 has 15 amino acids. Germline CDR1 SEHNR, CDR2 FQNEAQ (reference sequence). Trimming took off 8 bases at V and 0 bases at J, with 14 bases between the two ends. The CDR3 spells CASSDRHSSYNEQFF. CDR3 nucleotides: TGTGCCAGCTCGGACCGACATAGCTCCTACAATGAGCAGTTCTTC.

This clonotype appeared a few times. The chain has TRBV20-1 and TRBJ2-1; D could derive from TRBD1 or TRBD2 (5 bases each). The V gene lost 5 bases and the J gene lost 9 bases, with 14 bases spanning the gap. Germline V CDR1 and CDR2: DFQATT, SNEGSKA (reference sequence). This CDR3 contains 12 residues. The CDR3 spells CSAQLGVLEQFF. The CDR3 DNA is TGCAGTGCTCAGTTGGGGGTTCTTGAGCAGTTCTTC.

This clonotype was detected many times. CDR3 DNA sequence: TGCAGTGCTAGAGATACGGCCGGGACTAGCGGGAGAGATACGCAGTATTTT. This translates into CSARDTAGTSGRDTQYF. V gene TRBV20-1 combines with J gene TRBJ2-3; 14 bases match TRBD2. The CDR3 totals 17 residues. Germline V gives CDR1 DFQATT, CDR2 SNEGSKA (reference sequence). The junction had 7 bases not matched to a gene; V was cut back by 0 bases and J by 5 bases.

This clonotype appeared many times. J is TRBJ2-6 and V is TRBV29-1; D gene unclear. In germline, CDR1 is SQVTM, CDR2 ANQGSEA. The V end was cut by 4 bases, the J end by 0 bases, with 7 bases between. The CDR3 has 14 amino acids. The CDR3 DNA reads TGCAGCGTTGGAAATTACTCTGGGGCCAACGTCCTGACTTTC. It yields the protein CSVGNYSGANVLTF.

This clonotype showed up many times. The gene calls are TRBV12-5 and TRBJ1-2; unclear D gene. Trimming cost V 6 bases and J 3 bases, with 11 bases left between them. Germline V lookup: CDR1 LGHNT, CDR2 FRNRAP. The CDR3 sequence is 13 residues long. CDR3 region: CASGSNSHYGYTF. CDR3 in DNA: TGTGCTAGTGGCTCTAACAGTCACTATGGCTACACCTTC.

This clonotype occurred a few times. The V gene is TRBV6-2 or TRBV6-3, the J gene TRBJ2-7; D is ambiguous. The V end lost 7 bases, the J end lost 6 bases, and 19 bases lay between the germline ends. Germline V CDR1 and CDR2: MNHEY, SVGEGT. This CDR3 spans 14 amino acids. The CDR3 bases are TGTGCCAGCAACCCCGACACTGGCTTTTCCGAGCAGTACTTC. Protein: CASNPDTGFSEQYF.

CDR3 DNA: TGTGCCAGCAGCCCTGTAGTTAGCAATCAGCCCCAGCATTTT. Translation gives CASSPVVSNQPQHF. This rearrangement joins TRBV6-1 to TRBJ1-5; no reliable D call. This CDR3 has 14 amino acids. Germline assignment: CDR1 MNHNS and CDR2 SASEGT. Trimming removed 6 bases at V and 0 bases at J, with 9 bases between.

This clonotype was counted many times. The chain links TRBV7-2 to TRBJ2-7, with 7 nucleotides matching TRBD1. Trimming at V came to 0 bases and at J to 0 bases, leaving 8 bases not matched to a gene. This CDR3 has 17 amino acids. CDR1 is SGHTA and CDR2 is FQGNSA in the germline V gene. The CDR3 protein is CASSLAPQGIPSYEQYF. DNA of the CDR3: TGTGCCAGCAGCTTAGCTCCACAGGGGATACCCTCCTACGAGCAGTACTTC.

This clonotype has more than one count but fewer than ten. The rearrangement joins TRBV12-3 or TRBV12-4 to TRBJ1-6; D ambiguous. This CDR3 spans 15 amino acids. With 2 bases removed from V and 7 bases from J, the gap between germline ends came to 12 bases. The CDR3 spells CASSLRSGFNSPLHF. The CDR3 DNA follows: TGTGCCAGCAGTTTAAGGTCCGGGTTCAATTCACCCCTCCACTTT.

This clonotype turned up a few times. This chain connects TRBV28 to TRBJ2-7; D gene unclear. The V gene's germline CDR1 is MDHEN and CDR2 SYDVKM. The CDR3 has 13 amino acids. The V end lost 3 bases, the J end lost 0 bases, and 6 bases lay between the germline ends. The CDR3 nucleotides are TGTGCCAGCAGTTTTGGGCACTCCTACGAGCAGTACTTC. Protein product: CASSFGHSYEQYF.

This clonotype has at least ten counts. V gene TRBV20-1 combines with J gene TRBJ2-7; 7 bases are shared with TRBD2. Trimming removed 3 bases from V and 3 bases from J; junction bases left unmatched: 8. Germline V gene lookup returns CDR1 DFQATT and CDR2 SNEGSKA (reference sequence). The CDR3 has 14 amino acids. In DNA, the CDR3 is TGCAGTGCTAGGCGGCTAGCGGTACTCTACGAGCAGTACTTC. Translated: CSARRLAVLYEQYF.

This clonotype was observed many times. The rearrangement uses TRBV28 and TRBJ1-5; no clear D. This CDR3 is 13 amino acids long. V was clipped by 7 bases and J by 5 bases, with 12 bases between them. The V gene's germline CDR1 is MDHEN and CDR2 SYDVKM. CDR3 bases: TGTGCCAGCACCATTCCCGGTGATCAGCCCCAGCATTTT. Amino acids: CASTIPGDQPQHF.

V is TRBV6-5 and J is TRBJ2-3; 11 bases fit TRBD2. From germline, CDR1 is MNHEY and CDR2 SVGAGI. This CDR3 region has 14 residues. J lost 4 bases, V lost 8 bases, and 5 bases had no gene match. This CDR3 reads CASSSGRTADTQYF. The CDR3 bases are TGTGCCAGCTCTAGCGGGAGGACCGCAGATACGCAGTATTTT.

The gene calls are TRBV4-1 and TRBJ2-3; D assignment may be TRBD1 or TRBD2 (5 bases each). The CDR3 extends over 14 amino acids. The germline V gene encodes CDR1 MGHRA and CDR2 YSYEKL. V lost 1 base and J 6 bases, leaving 11 bases between the germline ends. In DNA form, the CDR3 reads TGCGCCAGCAGCCAAGGGGACCTCACGGATACGCAGTATTTT. It encodes CASSQGDLTDTQYF.

This clonotype has at least ten counts. The chain has TRBV7-9 and TRBJ1-5; D is unclear. CDR1 is SEHNR, CDR2 FQNEAQ, per germline (reference sequence). The V end was cut by 1 base, the J end by 7 bases, with 5 bases between. The length of the CDR3 is 12 residues. CDR3 DNA: TGTGCCAGCAGCTTAGATATCCAGCCCCAGCATTTT. It translates to CASSLDIQPQHF.

This clonotype has a handful of counts. This rearrangement joins TRBV20-1 to TRBJ2-7; D gene unclear. V dropped 4 bases and J dropped 2 bases, with 9 bases sitting between them. The length of the CDR3 is 12 residues. Germline V gene lookup returns CDR1 DFQATT and CDR2 SNEGSKA (reference sequence). The CDR3 is CSAMADPYEQYF. The CDR3 DNA is TGCAGTGCTATGGCGGACCCCTACGAGCAGTACTTC.

There are many counts of this clonotype. The J gene is TRBJ2-3, the V gene TRBV7-3, with TRBD2 matching over 9 bases. Germline CDR1 is SGHTA and CDR2 is FQGTGA. The CDR3 has 15 residues. Trimming cost V 5 bases and J 5 bases; bases outside gene matches: 8. The CDR3 protein is CASSLLAGAVDTQYF. The CDR3 bases are TGTGCCAGCAGCCTATTAGCGGGAGCGGTAGATACGCAGTATTTT. Complete variable domain (other parts from reference TRBV7-3 and TRBJ2-3): GAGVSQTPSNKVTEKGKYVELRCDPISGHTALYWYRQSLGQGPEFLIYFQGTGAADDSGLPNDRFFAVRPEGSVSTLKIQRTERGDSAVYLCASSLLAGAVDTQYFGPGTRLTVL.

This clonotype has just a few counts. This sequence joins TRBV19 and TRBJ2-5; D gene ambiguous. The CDR3 covers 13 residues. CDR1 and CDR2 (germline): LNHDA, SQIVND (reference sequence). V lost 5 bases, J lost 5 bases, and 12 bases lay in between. CDR3 bases: TGTGCCAGTAGTGCTATAGGTGGCGAGACCCAGTACTTC. As protein: CASSAIGGETQYF.

This clonotype turned up a few times. The chain uses TRBV24-1 and TRBJ1-5; D is possibly TRBD1 (6 bases). The CDR3 covers 14 residues. The V end was cut by 7 bases, the J end by 2 bases, with 11 bases between. Germline-derived CDR1 and CDR2 are KGHDR and SFDVKD. DNA for the CDR3: TGTGCCACCAGCGGGACATCGGGCAATCAGCCCCAGCATTTT. As protein: CATSGTSGNQPQHF.

This clonotype was detected only a few times. The chain recombines TRBV24-1 with TRBJ2-3, with 9 positions matching TRBD2. With V trimmed by 7 bases and J by 5 bases, 6 bases remained unmatched. CDR3 size: 14 residues. In germline, CDR1 is KGHDR, CDR2 SFDVKD. In DNA form, the CDR3 reads TGTGCCACCAGCGAAGCGGGAGGTGGAGATACGCAGTATTTT. Protein: CATSEAGGGDTQYF.

Ten or more counts support this clonotype. The J gene is TRBJ2-7, the V gene TRBV5-1, with 11 bases identical to TRBD1. With 5 bases clipped from V and 6 bases from J, the junction kept 7 bases outside the gene matches. The CDR3 covers 14 residues. CDR1 SGHRS and CDR2 YFSETQ come from the germline V gene. In DNA, the CDR3 is TGCGCCAGCAGTTCACCGGGACAGGGGGGCGAGCAGTACTTC. Translation gives CASSSPGQGGEQYF.

This clonotype was observed a few times. The J gene is TRBJ1-5, the V gene TRBV18; 7 bases match TRBD1. From germline, CDR1 is KGHSH and CDR2 LQKENI. V gave up 4 bases and J gave up 5 bases; unmatched junction bases: 8. This CDR3 has 15 amino acids. The DNA for the CDR3 is TGTGCCAGCTCACGACCAGGGGGTGGGGATCAGCCCCAGCATTTT. Its protein is CASSRPGGGDQPQHF.